This T cell receptor (beta chain) was profiled in a study of T cells in Graves' hyperthyroidism and ophthalmopathy. It was RNA transcripts that yielded the amplified TCR beta CDR3 regions. With the HTBI primer set, the TCR CDR3 went through a first round of RT-PCR. Each CDR3 protein is one row after TCRdb ran MiXCR on the multiplex PCR reads. The table has a few hundred thousand distinct CDR3 sequences, over 45% seen once. The table lists this clonotype with many counts. This TCR derives from an adult woman with Graves' disease, either hyperthyroidism or ophthalmopathy (not recorded which). Specimen: peripheral blood or thyroid tissue (not recorded which).

CDR3 nucleotide sequence: TGTGCCAGCAGCCAGTTCCTAGAACAGCCCCAGCATTTT. Translated: CASSQFLEQPQHF. The J gene is TRBJ1-5, the V gene TRBV3-1; D unclear. The CDR3 is 13 amino acids. Germline assignment: CDR1 LGHDT and CDR2 YNNKEL (reference sequence). The V and J ends lost 3 bases and 7 bases respectively, with 10 bases between them.